One T cell receptor (beta chain) is described in this entry. This sample is part of a study of tumor and adjacent non-tumor tissue in lung cancer. The template was RNA from unsorted bulk tissue. CDR1 is GTSNPN, CDR2 SVGIG, per germline (reference sequence). CDR3 length equals 14 residues. V was trimmed by 2 bases and J by 2 bases, leaving 7 bases between them. TCRbeta libraries were built with three rounds of nested PCR, modified from ARM-PCR. TCRdb used MiXCR to reprocess the multiplex PCR reads, holding one entry per CDR3 protein. In the table there are 75,000 to 95,000 distinct CDR3 sequences, 72% of which are singletons.

The rearrangement uses TRBV30 and TRBJ2-6; maybe TRBD1 (5 bases). The material sequenced was lung tumor tissue. The TCR sequence derives from a woman aged 40 to 50 with non-small cell lung cancer. The CDR3 DNA is TGTGCCTGGAGTTGGGGCACTGGGGCCAACGTCCTGACTTTC. Translation: CAWSWGTGANVLTF.